Sequencing of this T cell receptor (beta chain) was carried out in a study of T-cell reconstitution after alpha-beta-depleted transplantation in children. Unique molecular identifiers featured in how the TCRbeta library was prepared. MiXCR, applied by TCRdb to the PCR reads, yields one record per CDR3 protein. The data show hundreds of thousands of distinct CDR3 sequences, with around 17% seen just once and about 1.1% held by the top ten. This clonotype was counted only a few times. Per the germline V gene, CDR1 is SGHRS and CDR2 is YFSETQ. The length of the CDR3 is 15 residues. Trimming pared 7 bases from V and 8 bases from J, leaving 24 bases between.

The rearrangement links TRBV5-1 to TRBJ1-2, with a possible D match to TRBD1 (5 bases). The material sequenced was PBMCs from the stem cell graft donor, taken from the stem cell graft. This clonotype originated in a human donor who donated a stem cell graft to a child with acute myeloid leukemia. The CDR3 sequence: CASSQTGTSPEGYTF. Here the CDR3 DNA reads TGCGCCAGCTCACAAACCGGGACCTCACCGGAAGGCTACACCTTC.